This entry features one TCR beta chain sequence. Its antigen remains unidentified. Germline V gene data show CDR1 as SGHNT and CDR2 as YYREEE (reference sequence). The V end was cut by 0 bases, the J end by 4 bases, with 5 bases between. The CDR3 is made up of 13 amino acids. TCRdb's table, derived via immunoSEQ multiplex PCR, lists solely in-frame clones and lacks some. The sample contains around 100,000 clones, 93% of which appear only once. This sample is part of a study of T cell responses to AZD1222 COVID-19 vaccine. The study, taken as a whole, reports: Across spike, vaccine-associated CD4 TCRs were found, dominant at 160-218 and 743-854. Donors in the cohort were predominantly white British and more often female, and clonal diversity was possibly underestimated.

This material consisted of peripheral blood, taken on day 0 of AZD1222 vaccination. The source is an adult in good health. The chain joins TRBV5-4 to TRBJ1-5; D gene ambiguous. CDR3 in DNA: TGTGCCAGCAGCTTGGGAGTAAATCAGCCCCAGCATTTT. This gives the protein CASSLGVNQPQHF.